This T cell receptor beta chain was sequenced for a study of CD8+ T cells in alopecia areata. Study background: Treated patients received oral tofacitinib, 5 to 10 mg twice daily. Tofacitinib treatment spanned 6 to 18 months, with 6 months off drug afterward.

The sample holds a few counts of this clone. No antigen is known for it. Findings and limits, study-wide: Researchers report lesional scalp, most notably alopecia totalis/universalis, outstripped normal scalp in clonality.

Treatment given: oral pan-JAK inhibitor, 5-10 mg twice daily. cDNA prepared by RNA extraction and subsequent reverse transcription served as the template for sequencing. Libraries were prepared by immunoSEQ multiplex PCR; TCRdb keeps only in-frame clonotypes and omits some of them. The sample consists of about 260,000 clones, around 64% of them appearing once. The CDR3 covers 14 residues. The V and J ends lost 4 bases and 3 bases respectively, with 14 bases between them. CDR1 and CDR2 (germline): SGHNT, YYREEE (reference sequence). The sequence derives from a human donor with alopecia areata. The sequences come from CD4+ T cells sorted from blood, collected around week 54, from a patient treated with tofacitinib. The chain couples TRBV5-4 to TRBJ2-7, with D possibly matching TRBD2 (6 bases). CDR3 DNA: TGTGCCAGCAGCGCGGGATCCTTGGGCTACGAGCAGTACTTC. This sequence encodes CASSAGSLGYEQYF.